What follows are 8 T cell receptor beta chains derived from one specimen sequenced in a study of T cell responses to AZD1222 COVID-19 vaccine. Clones were read by immunoSEQ multiplex PCR, and TCRdb kept only the in-frame ones, dropping some. The sample carries about 88,000 clones, around 90% recorded once. Sequencing was performed on peripheral blood, taken on day 0 of AZD1222 vaccination. The receptors derive from an adult in good health.

As for this clone: Other nucleotide sequences from this sample produce the same CDR3. The V call is TRBV6-5, the J call TRBJ2-7, with D tentatively TRBD2 (7 bases). Between the trimmed V and J ends, which lost 0 bases and 2 bases, there was a span of 11 bases. Germline lookup yields CDR1 MNHEY and CDR2 SVGAGI. CDR3 length equals 15 residues. The DNA for the CDR3 is TGTGCCAGCAGTTACTCGGGGGGGGGCACCTACGAGCAGTACTTC. Translated: CASSYSGGGTYEQYF.

The chain recombines TRBV5-1 with TRBJ1-3; D unresolved. V was pared by 5 bases and J by 7 bases, with 16 bases between. The CDR3 totals 14 residues. Germline V gives CDR1 SGHRS, CDR2 YFSETQ. The CDR3 nucleotides are TGCGCCAGCAGAAGCTCCAACATGGGGAACACCATATATTTT. The encoded protein is CASRSSNMGNTIYF.

The chain couples TRBV25-1 to TRBJ2-3; D is possibly TRBD1 (6 bases). V dropped 1 base and J dropped 3 bases, with 11 bases sitting between them. The germline V gene encodes CDR1 MGHDK and CDR2 SYGVNS. The CDR3 runs 15 residues. The CDR3, as DNA: TGTGCCAGCAGTGAATCACAGGGTGAGACAGATACGCAGTATTTT. Translation: CASSESQGETDTQYF.

V gene TRBV6-5 combines with J gene TRBJ2-1, with TRBD2 matching over 11 bases. Per germline, CDR1 MNHEY and CDR2 SVGAGI. V was pared by 5 bases and J by 4 bases, with 1 base of the junction left unmatched. This CDR3 is 14 amino acids long. The CDR3 DNA sequence: TGTGCCAGCAGTACTAGCGGGAGTTACAATGAGCAGTTCTTC. As protein: CASSTSGSYNEQFF.

The V gene is TRBV7-9, the J gene TRBJ2-3; D possibly corresponds to TRBD2 (7 bases). The V end was cut by 4 bases, the J end by 3 bases, with 14 bases between. CDR3 size: 15 residues. CDR1 and CDR2 (germline): SEHNR, FQNEAQ (reference sequence). CDR3 region: CASSSKGGPTDTQYF. The CDR3 nucleotides are TGTGCCAGCAGCTCGAAGGGGGGGCCAACAGATACGCAGTATTTT.

This sequence joins TRBV5-1 and TRBJ2-7; 10 bases match TRBD2. J was trimmed by 1 base and V by 2 bases; bases with no gene match: 9. This CDR3 contains 17 residues. Germline-derived CDR1 and CDR2 are SGHRS and YFSETQ. The CDR3 spells CASSFQLAGASSYEQYF. The CDR3 DNA follows: TGCGCCAGCAGCTTCCAGCTAGCGGGAGCCTCATCCTACGAGCAGTACTTC. Drawing the rest from reference TRBV5-1 and TRBJ2-7, the complete variable domain is KAGVTQTPRYLIKTRGQQVTLSCSPISGHRSVSWYQQTPGQGLQFLFEYFSETQRNKGNFPGRFSGRQFSNSRSEMNVSTLELGDSALYLCASSFQLAGASSYEQYFGPGTRLTVT.

The V and J genes are TRBV30 and TRBJ1-4, with TRBD1 matching 7 bases. The V gene's germline CDR1 is GTSNPN and CDR2 SVGIG (reference sequence). With 3 bases clipped from V and 13 bases from J, the junction kept 17 bases outside the gene matches. The CDR3 runs to 15 residues. The CDR3 loop reads CAWSSGTANLRGLFF. CDR3 sequence (DNA): TGTGCCTGGAGCTCTGGGACAGCCAATTTACGAGGACTGTTTTTT.

This clone was counted once. The rearrangement joins TRBV7-2 to TRBJ2-7; either TRBD1 or TRBD2 may fit D (6 bases each). Germline V gives CDR1 SGHTA, CDR2 FQGNSA. This CDR3 contains 14 residues. Deletions cut 1 base from V and 5 bases from J, with 12 bases between. The CDR3 loop reads CASSLERGPHEQYF. The CDR3 DNA reads TGTGCCAGCAGCTTAGAACGGGGGCCCCACGAGCAGTACTTC. Full variable domain (remainder filled in from reference TRBV7-2 and TRBJ2-7): GAGVSQSPSNKVTEKGKDVELRCDPISGHTALYWYRQSLGQGLEFLIYFQGNSAPDKSGLPSDRFSAERTGGSVSTLTIQRTQQEDSAVYLCASSLERGPHEQYFGPGTRLTVT.